This T cell receptor (beta chain) is drawn from a study of blood T cells in healthy people across ages. Study-level results: TCR beta diversity per million T cells fell roughly linearly with age. Across samples, TCR beta diversity tracked strongly with naive T cell percentage. The lack of PBMC sorting stopped any conclusive naive versus antigen-experienced comparison.

Note on this clonotype: Its antigen is undetermined.

The second PCR ran about 6 to 12 cycles with a sample-barcoded 5' primer and J-beta primers. A single record per CDR3 protein comes from TCRdb applying MiXCR to the 5' RACE reads. Of a few hundred thousand distinct CDR3 sequences listed, 25% to 30% are singletons. The sequencing sample was made of blood. This receptor was obtained from a woman between 70 and 85 years old in good health.

CDR3 nucleotide sequence: TGTGCCACCAGTTCTACGAGCGGGGAGACCCAGTACTTC. Its protein is CATSSTSGETQYF. The V gene is TRBV24-1, the J gene TRBJ2-5, with D possibly being TRBD2 (6 bases). The CDR3 is made up of 13 amino acids. Germline-derived CDR1 and CDR2 are KGHDR and SFDVKD. Between the trimmed V and J ends, which lost 6 bases and 5 bases, there was a span of 12 bases.